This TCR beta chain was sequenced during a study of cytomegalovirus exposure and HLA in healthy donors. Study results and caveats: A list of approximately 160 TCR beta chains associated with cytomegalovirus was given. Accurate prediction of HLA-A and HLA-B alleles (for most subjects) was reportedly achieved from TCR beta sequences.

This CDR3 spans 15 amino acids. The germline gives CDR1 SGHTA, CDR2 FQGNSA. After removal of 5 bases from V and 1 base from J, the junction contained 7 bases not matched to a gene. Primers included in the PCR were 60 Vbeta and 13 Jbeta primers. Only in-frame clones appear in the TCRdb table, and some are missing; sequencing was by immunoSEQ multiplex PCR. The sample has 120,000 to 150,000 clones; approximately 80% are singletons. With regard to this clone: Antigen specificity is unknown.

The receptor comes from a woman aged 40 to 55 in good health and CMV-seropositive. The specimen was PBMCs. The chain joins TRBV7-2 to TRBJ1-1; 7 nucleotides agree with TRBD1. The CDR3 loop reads CASSPRQGANTEAFF. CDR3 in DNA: TGTGCCAGCAGCCCCCGACAGGGAGCGAACACTGAAGCTTTCTTT.